This T cell receptor (beta chain) appears in the sequencing data of a study of diagnostic markers for celiac disease. No DNA is given; TCRdb re-called the reads and lists each CDR3 protein once. Its table records approximately 1,600 distinct CDR3 sequences. Germline-derived CDR1 and CDR2 are LNHDA and SQIVND (reference sequence). The CDR3 sequence is 12 residues long. V usage is TRBV19 and J usage is TRBJ1-1. The origin of this receptor is a human donor. The sample comprised either unsorted cells or a sorted T cell fraction (not recorded which). The CDR3 region is CASSRWNTEAFF.